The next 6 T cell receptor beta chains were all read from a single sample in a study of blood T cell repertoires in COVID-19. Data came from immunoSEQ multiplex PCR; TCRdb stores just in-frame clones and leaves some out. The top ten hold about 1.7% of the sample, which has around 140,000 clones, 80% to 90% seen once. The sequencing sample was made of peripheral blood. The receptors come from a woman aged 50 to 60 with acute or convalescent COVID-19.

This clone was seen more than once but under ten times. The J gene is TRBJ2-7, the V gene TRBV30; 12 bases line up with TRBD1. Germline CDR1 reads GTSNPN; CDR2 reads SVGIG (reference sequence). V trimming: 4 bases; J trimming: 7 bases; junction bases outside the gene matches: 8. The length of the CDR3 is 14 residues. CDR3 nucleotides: TGTGCCTGGACCCCGGGACAGGGGGCGGGGGAGCAGTACTTC. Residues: CAWTPGQGAGEQYF.

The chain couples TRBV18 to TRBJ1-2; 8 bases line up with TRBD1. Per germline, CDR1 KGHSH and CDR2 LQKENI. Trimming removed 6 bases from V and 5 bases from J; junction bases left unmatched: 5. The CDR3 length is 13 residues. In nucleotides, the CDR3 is TGTGCCAGCTCTCCCACAGGGGGGTATGGCTACACCTTC. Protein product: CASSPTGGYGYTF.

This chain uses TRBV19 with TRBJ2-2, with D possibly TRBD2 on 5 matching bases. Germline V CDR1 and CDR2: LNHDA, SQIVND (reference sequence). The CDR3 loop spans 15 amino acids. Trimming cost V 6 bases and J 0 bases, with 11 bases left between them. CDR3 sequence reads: CASRVARTNTGELFF. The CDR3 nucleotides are TGTGCCAGTAGAGTAGCGAGAACGAACACCGGGGAGCTGTTTTTT. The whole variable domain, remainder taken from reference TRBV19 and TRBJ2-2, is DGGITQSPKYLFRKEGQNVTLSCEQNLNHDAMYWYRQDPGQGLRLIYYSQIVNDFQKGDIAEGYSVSREKKESFPLTVTSAQKNPTAFYLCASRVARTNTGELFFGEGSRLTVL.

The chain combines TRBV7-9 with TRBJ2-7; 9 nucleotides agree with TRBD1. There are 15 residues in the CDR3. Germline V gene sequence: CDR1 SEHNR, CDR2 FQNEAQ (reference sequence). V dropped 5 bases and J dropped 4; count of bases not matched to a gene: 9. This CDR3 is CASSTRTGARYEQYF. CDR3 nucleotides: TGTGCCAGCAGCACGAGGACAGGGGCGAGGTACGAGCAGTACTTC.

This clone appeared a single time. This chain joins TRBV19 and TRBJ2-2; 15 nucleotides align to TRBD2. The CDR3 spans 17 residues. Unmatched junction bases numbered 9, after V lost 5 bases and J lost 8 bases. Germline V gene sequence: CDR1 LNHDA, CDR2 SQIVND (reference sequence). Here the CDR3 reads CASSPWTSGRAAGELFF. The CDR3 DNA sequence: TGTGCCAGTAGTCCCTGGACTAGCGGGAGGGCCGCGGGGGAGCTGTTTTTT.

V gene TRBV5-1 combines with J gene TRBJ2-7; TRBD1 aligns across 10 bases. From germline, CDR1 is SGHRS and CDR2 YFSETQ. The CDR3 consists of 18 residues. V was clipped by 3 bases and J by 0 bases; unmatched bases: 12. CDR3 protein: CASSSRDRGFASSYEQYF. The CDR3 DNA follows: TGCGCCAGCAGCTCCCGGGACAGGGGTTTCGCGAGCTCCTACGAGCAGTACTTC.